What follows are 4 T cell receptor beta chains derived from one specimen sequenced in a study of T cell repertoires in cytomegalovirus infection. Each CDR3 protein is one row after TCRdb ran MiXCR on the reads. The table has around 530,000 distinct CDR3 sequences, roughly 29% seen once. The sample consisted of PBMCs. The receptor set was obtained from a human donor in good health (CMV status not recorded). Some clones in this sample may be carry-over from other donors' samples.

The chain combines TRBV23-1 with TRBJ1-3, with 7 bases matching TRBD1. TRBV23-1 is classed as an ORF, of uncertain function. The ends lost 2 bases at V and 4 bases at J; junction bases unmatched: 8. This CDR3 has 16 residues. The DNA for the CDR3 is TGCGCCAGCAGTCAAGTTGACAGGGAAGAAGGAAACACCATATATTTT. Translation: CASSQVDREEGNTIYF.

This clonotype was picked up many times. CDR3 in amino acids: CASSRTGDRGYIQYF. As DNA, the CDR3 is TGTGCCAGCAGCAGAACGGGGGACAGGGGCTACATTCAGTACTTC. The J gene is TRBJ2-4, the V gene TRBV7-2; 10 nucleotides align to TRBD1. The CDR3 is made up of 15 amino acids. The germline CDR1 and CDR2 sequences are SGHTA and FQGNSA. J gave up 8 bases and V 5 bases, and 9 bases lay outside the gene matches.

There are many counts of this clonotype. The chain joins TRBV7-2 to TRBJ2-2, with no clear D. The V gene's germline CDR1 is SGHTA and CDR2 FQGNSA. V lost 4 bases to trimming and J lost 5 bases, with 8 bases between them. The CDR3 length is 13 residues. This chain's CDR3 is CASSYWRTGELFF. The CDR3 DNA sequence: TGTGCCAGCAGCTACTGGCGGACCGGGGAGCTGTTTTTT.

A few counts support this clonotype. V usage is TRBV7-2 and J usage is TRBJ2-6; D is perhaps TRBD1 or TRBD2 (5 bases each). CDR1 is SGHTA and CDR2 is FQGNSA in the germline V gene. The CDR3 has 16 amino acids. V dropped 3 bases and J dropped 0 bases, with 9 bases sitting between them. This CDR3 reads CASSLGVASGANVLTF. As DNA, the CDR3 is TGTGCCAGCAGCTTGGGGGTGGCCTCTGGGGCCAACGTCCTGACTTTC.